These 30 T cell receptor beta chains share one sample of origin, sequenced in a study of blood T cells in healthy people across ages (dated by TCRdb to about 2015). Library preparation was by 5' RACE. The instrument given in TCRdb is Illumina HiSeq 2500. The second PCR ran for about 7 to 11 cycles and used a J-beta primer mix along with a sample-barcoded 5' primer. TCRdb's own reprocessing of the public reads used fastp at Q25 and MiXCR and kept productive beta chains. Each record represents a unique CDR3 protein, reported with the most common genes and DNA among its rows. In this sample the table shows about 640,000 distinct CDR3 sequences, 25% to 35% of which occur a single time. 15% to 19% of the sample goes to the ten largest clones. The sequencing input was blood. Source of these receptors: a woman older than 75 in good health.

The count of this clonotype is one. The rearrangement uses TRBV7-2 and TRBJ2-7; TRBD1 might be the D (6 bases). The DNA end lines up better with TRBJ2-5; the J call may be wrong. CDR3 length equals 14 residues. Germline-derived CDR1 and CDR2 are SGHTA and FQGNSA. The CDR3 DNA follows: TGTGCCAGCAGCCCCGACAGGAGGAGAGAGACCCAGTACTTC. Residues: CASSPDRRRETQYF.

This CDR3 is CASSLNSGADTQYF. The CDR3 DNA is TGTGCCAGCAGCCTAAATAGCGGGGCAGATACGCAGTATTTT. The chain links TRBV7-2 to TRBJ2-3; 8 bases line up with TRBD2. CDR3 length equals 14 residues. Germline V gene sequence: CDR1 SGHTA, CDR2 FQGNSA. The V gene end was trimmed by 5 bases and the J gene end by 4 bases; junction bases not matched to a gene: 5.

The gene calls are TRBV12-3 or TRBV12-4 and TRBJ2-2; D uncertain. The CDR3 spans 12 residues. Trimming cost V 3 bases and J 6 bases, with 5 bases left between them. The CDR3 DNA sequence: TGTGCCAGCAGTTTTTTGTCCGGGGAGCTGTTTTTT. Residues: CASSFLSGELFF.

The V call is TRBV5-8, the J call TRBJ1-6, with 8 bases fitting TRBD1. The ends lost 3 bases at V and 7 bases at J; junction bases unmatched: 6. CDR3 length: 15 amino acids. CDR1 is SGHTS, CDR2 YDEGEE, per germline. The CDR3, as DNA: TGTGCCAGCAGCTCCGGGACAGGCTTAAATTCACCCCTCCACTTT. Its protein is CASSSGTGLNSPLHF.

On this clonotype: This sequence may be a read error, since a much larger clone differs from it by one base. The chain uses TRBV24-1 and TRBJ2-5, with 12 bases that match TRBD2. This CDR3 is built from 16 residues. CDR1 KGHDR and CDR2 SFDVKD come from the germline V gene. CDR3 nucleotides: TGTGCCCCCAGTGACGCTAGCGGGGGGGCCTTGGAGACCCAGTACTTC. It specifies CAPSDASGGALETQYF.

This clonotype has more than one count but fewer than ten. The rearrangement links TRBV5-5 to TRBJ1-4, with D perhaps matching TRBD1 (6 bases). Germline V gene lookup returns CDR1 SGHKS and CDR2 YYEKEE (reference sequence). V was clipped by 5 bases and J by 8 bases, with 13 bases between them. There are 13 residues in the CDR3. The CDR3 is CASRRGVDEKLFF. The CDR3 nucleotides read TGTGCCAGCAGGAGGGGGGTTGACGAAAAACTGTTTTTT. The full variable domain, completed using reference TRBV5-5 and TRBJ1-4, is DAGVTQSPTHLIKTRGQQVTLRCSPISGHKSVSWYQQVLGQGPQFIFQYYEKEERGRGNFPDRFSARQFPNYSSELNVNALLLGDSALYLCASRRGVDEKLFFGSGTQLSVL.

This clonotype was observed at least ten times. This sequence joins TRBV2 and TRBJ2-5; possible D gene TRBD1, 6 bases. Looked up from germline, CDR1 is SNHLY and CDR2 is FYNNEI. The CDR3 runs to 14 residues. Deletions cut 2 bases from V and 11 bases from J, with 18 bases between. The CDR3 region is CASSETGTIREQYF. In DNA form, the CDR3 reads TGTGCCAGCAGTGAAACCGGGACAATAAGGGAGCAGTACTTC.

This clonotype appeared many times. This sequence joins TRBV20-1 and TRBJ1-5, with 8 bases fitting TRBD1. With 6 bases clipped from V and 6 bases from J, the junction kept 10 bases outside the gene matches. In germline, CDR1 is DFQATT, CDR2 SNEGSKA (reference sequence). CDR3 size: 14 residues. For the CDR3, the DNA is TGCAGTGCCAGAAAGGGACAGGCCGGTCAGCCCCAGCATTTT. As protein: CSARKGQAGQPQHF.

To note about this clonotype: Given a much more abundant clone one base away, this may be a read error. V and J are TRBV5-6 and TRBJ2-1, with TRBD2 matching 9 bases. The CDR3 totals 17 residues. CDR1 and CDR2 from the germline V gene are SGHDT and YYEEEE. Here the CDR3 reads CVSSPMDGTSPHNEQFF. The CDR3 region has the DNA TGTGTCAGCAGCCCCATGGATGGGACTAGCCCCCACAATGAGCAGTTCTTC. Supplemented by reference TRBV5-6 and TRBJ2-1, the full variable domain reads DAGVTQSPTHLIKTRGQQVTLRCSPKSGHDTVSWYQQALGQGPQFIFQYYEEEERQRGNFPDRFSGHQFPNYSSELNVNALLLGDSALYLCVSSPMDGTSPHNEQFFGPGTRLTVL.

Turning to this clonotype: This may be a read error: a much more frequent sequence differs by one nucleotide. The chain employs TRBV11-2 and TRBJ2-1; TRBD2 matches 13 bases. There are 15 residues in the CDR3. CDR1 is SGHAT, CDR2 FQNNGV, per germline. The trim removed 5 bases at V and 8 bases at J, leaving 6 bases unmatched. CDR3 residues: CASSQGTSGEDEQFF. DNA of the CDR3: TGTGCCAGCAGCCAAGGGACTAGCGGGGAGGATGAGCAGTTCTTC.

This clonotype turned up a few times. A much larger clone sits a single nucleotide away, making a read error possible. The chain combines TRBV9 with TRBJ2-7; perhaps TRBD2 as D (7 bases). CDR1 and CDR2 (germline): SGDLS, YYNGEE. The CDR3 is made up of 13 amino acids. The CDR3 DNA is TGTACCAGCAGCGTAAGGGGGGGCGACGAGCAGTACTTC. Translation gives CTSSVRGGDEQYF.

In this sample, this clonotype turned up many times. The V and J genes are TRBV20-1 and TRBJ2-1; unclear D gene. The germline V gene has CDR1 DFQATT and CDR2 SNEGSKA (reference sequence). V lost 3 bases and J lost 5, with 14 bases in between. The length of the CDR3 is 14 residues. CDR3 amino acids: CSASAVLGNNEQFF. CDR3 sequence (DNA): TGCAGTGCTAGTGCGGTATTGGGGAACAATGAGCAGTTCTTC.

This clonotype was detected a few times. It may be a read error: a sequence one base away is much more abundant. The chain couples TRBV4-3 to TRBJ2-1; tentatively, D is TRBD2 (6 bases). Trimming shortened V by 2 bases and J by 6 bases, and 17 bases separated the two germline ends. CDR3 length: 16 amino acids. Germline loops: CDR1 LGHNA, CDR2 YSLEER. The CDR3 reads CASSQRRVLACNEQFF. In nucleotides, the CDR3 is TGCGCCAGCAGCCAAAGGCGGGTACTAGCTTGCAATGAGCAGTTCTTC.

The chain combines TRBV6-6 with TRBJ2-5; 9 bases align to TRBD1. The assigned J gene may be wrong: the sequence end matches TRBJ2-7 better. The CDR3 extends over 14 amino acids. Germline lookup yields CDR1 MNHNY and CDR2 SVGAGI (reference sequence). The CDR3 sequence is CASSLGQGENEQYF. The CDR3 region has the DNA TGTGCCAGCAGCCTGGGACAGGGTGAAAACGAGCAGTACTTC.

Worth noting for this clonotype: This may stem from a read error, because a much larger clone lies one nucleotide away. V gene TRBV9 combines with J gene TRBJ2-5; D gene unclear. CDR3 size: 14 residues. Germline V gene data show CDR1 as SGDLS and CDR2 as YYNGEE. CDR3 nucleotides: TGTGCCAGCGGCGTAGAAGAGCAAGAAGGGACCCAGTACTTC. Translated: CASGVEEQEGTQYF.

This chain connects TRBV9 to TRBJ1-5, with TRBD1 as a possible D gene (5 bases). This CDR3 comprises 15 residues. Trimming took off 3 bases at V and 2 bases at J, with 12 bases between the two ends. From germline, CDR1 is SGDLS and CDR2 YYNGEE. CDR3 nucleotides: TGTGCCAGCAGCGAGGGGATGAGGGGCAATCAGCCCCAGCATTTT. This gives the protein CASSEGMRGNQPQHF.

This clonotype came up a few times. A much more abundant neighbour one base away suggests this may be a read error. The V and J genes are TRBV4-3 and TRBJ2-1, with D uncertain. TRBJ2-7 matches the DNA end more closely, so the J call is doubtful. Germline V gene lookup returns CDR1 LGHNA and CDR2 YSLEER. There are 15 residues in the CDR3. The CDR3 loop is CASSQDSILYNEQYF. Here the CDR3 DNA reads TGCGCCAGCAGCCAAGATAGTATCCTGTACAATGAGCAGTACTTC.

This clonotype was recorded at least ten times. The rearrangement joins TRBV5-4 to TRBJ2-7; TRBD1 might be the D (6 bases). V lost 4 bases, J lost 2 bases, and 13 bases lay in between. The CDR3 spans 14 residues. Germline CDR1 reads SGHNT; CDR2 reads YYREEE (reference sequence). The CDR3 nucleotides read TGTGCCAGCAGCGCACAGGGCCCCCCCTACGAGCAGTACTTC. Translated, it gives CASSAQGPPYEQYF.

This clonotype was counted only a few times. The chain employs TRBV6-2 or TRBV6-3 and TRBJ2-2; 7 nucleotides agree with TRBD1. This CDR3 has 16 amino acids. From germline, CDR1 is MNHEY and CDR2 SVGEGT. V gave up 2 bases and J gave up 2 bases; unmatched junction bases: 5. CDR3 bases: TGTGCCAGCAGTTACGAGGGGACAGCTAACACCGGGGAGCTGTTTTTT. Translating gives CASSYEGTANTGELFF.

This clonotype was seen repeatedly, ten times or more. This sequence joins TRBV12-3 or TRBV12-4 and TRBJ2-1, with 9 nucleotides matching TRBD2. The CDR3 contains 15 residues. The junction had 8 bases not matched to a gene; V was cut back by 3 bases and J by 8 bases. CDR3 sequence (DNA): TGTGCCAGCAGTTTTCAGCTAGCGGGGTCATATGAGCAGTTCTTC. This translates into CASSFQLAGSYEQFF.

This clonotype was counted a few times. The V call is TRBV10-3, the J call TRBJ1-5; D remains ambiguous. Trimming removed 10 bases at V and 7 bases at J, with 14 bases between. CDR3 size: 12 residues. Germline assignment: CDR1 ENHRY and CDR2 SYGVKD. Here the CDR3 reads CATQEGEQPQHF. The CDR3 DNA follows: TGTGCCACGCAAGAGGGAGAACAGCCCCAGCATTTT.

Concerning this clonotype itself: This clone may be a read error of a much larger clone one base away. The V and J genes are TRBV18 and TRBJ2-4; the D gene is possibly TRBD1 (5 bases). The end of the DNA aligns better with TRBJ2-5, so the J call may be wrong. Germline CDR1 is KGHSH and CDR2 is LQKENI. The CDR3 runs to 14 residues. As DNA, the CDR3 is TGTGTCAGCTCACCATCTAGGGGCGAAGGGACCCAGTACTTC. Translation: CVSSPSRGEGTQYF.

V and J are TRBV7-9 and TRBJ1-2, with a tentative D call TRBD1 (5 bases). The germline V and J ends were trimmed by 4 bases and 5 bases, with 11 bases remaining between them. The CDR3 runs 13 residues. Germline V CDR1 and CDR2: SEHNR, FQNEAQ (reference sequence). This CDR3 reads CASSSVGGYGYTF. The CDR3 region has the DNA TGTGCCAGCAGCTCGGTTGGGGGATATGGCTACACCTTC.

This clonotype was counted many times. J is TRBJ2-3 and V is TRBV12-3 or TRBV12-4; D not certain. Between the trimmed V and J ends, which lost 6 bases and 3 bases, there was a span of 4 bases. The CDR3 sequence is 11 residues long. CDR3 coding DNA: TGTGCCAGCAGCATTACAGATACGCAGTATTTT. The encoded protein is CASSITDTQYF.

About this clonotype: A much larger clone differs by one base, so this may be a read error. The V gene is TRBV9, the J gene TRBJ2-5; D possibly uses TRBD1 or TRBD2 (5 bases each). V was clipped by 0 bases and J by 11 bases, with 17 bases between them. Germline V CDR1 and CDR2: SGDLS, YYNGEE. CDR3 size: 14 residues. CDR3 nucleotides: TGTGCCAGCAGCGTAGATGGGACGATCAATGAGCAGTACTTC. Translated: CASSVDGTINEQYF.

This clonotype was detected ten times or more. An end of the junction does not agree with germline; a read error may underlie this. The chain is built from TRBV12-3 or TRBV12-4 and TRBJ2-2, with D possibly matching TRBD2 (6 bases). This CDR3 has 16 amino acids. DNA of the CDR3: TGTGCCAGCAGATTAGCCCGCGGGGCTAACACCGGGGAGCTGTTTTTT. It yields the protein CASRLARGANTGELFF.

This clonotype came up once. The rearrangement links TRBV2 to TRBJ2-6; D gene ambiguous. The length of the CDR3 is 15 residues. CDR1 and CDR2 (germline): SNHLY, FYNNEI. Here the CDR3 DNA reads TGTGTCAGTCTCGGCAGAACGTCTGGGGCCAACGTCCTGACTTTC. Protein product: CVSLGRTSGANVLTF.

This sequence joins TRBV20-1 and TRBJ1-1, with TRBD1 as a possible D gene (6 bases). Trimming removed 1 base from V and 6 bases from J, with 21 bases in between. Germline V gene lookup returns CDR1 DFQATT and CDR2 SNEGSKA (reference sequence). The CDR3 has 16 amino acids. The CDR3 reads CSARGGGLRRGAEAFF. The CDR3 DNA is TGCAGTGCTAGAGGTGGGGGCCTTCGGAGGGGGGCTGAAGCTTTCTTT.

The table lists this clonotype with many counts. The CDR3 bases are TGCAGTTCAAGGGGAGAGTACAATGAGCAGTTCTTC. It specifies CSSRGEYNEQFF. This chain connects TRBV20-1 to TRBJ2-1; perhaps D is TRBD1 or TRBD2 (5 bases each). Germline loops: CDR1 DFQATT, CDR2 SNEGSKA (reference sequence). Trimming removed 8 bases from V and 4 bases from J, with 12 bases in between. This CDR3 contains 12 residues.

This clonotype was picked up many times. The CDR3 region is CASSPGRPSGANVLTF. The CDR3 DNA is TGTGCCAGCAGTCCCGGGAGACCGTCTGGGGCCAACGTCCTGACTTTC. The chain joins TRBV6-2 or TRBV6-3 to TRBJ2-6; D is possibly TRBD2 (6 bases). From germline, CDR1 is MNHEY and CDR2 SVGEGT. This CDR3 has 16 amino acids. V shed 5 bases and J shed 1 base, with 12 bases lying between them.